A single sample gave rise to the 14 T cell receptor beta chains below, sequenced in a study of OX40 agonist ivuxolimab in advanced cancers. Library preparation employed the immunoSEQ multiplex PCR assay. TCRdb holds this immuneACCESS table with in-frame rearrangements only. Some clones are missing; in checked studies, unresolved V genes explain under half, and the rest has no known cause. In this sample the table shows around 50,000 clones, roughly four fifths of which occur a single time. About 0.74% of the sample belongs to the ten largest clones. Sequencing was performed on CD4+ or CD8+ T cells sorted from blood, taken in a trial of the OX40 agonist ivuxolimab. These receptors came from an adult with an advanced solid tumor such as melanoma, head and neck, liver or kidney cancer.

V usage is TRBV7-9 and J usage is TRBJ2-5, with a possible D match to TRBD2 (6 bases). The end of the DNA fits TRBJ2-7 better, so the J call may be wrong. CDR1 and CDR2 (germline): SEHNR, FQNEAQ (reference sequence). The CDR3 spans 13 residues. The DNA of the CDR3 is TGTGCCAGCAGCTTAATGGGGGGAAACGAGCAGTACTTC. Translation gives CASSLMGGNEQYF.

The gene calls are TRBV5-1 and TRBJ2-7, with 8 positions matching TRBD1. Germline lookup yields CDR1 SGHRS and CDR2 YFSETQ. V lost 4 bases, J lost 0 bases, and 6 bases stayed unmatched. CDR3 size: 15 residues. The CDR3: CASSPGTGASYEQYF. CDR3 in DNA: TGCGCCAGCAGCCCGGGGACAGGCGCCTCCTACGAGCAGTACTTC.

In its sample, this clone was seen a few times. The chain employs TRBV10-1 and TRBJ1-2; TRBD1 agrees at 7 bases. The germline CDR1 and CDR2 sequences are WNHNN and SYGVQD (reference sequence). J was trimmed by 7 bases and V by 2 bases; bases with no gene match: 4. This CDR3 has 13 amino acids. The CDR3 coding sequence is TGCGCCAGCAGTGAGGACAGGGACACTGGCTACACCTTC. This codes for CASSEDRDTGYTF.

This clone was seen only once. The rearrangement uses TRBV18 and TRBJ1-1, with D maybe TRBD1 (5 bases). Germline lookup yields CDR1 KGHSH and CDR2 LQKENI. This CDR3 has 15 residues. Trimming took off 3 bases at V and 7 bases at J, with 18 bases between the two ends. In DNA, the CDR3 is TGTGCCAGCTCACCTTATGTTTGGCCAGGGAATGAAGCTTTCTTT. Protein: CASSPYVWPGNEAFF.

This chain links TRBV29-1 with TRBJ2-7; the D gene is possibly TRBD2 (6 bases). This CDR3 has 14 residues. The germline CDR1 and CDR2 sequences are SQVTM and ANQGSEA. The V gene lost 3 bases and the J gene lost 0 bases, with 12 bases spanning the gap. CDR3 region: CSVEGGSSSYEQYF. The DNA of the CDR3 is TGCAGCGTTGAGGGGGGATCTAGCTCCTACGAGCAGTACTTC.

Only a few counts were recorded for this clone. V usage is TRBV28 and J usage is TRBJ1-1, with unresolved D. The CDR3 has 13 amino acids. Trimming removed 6 bases from V and 1 base from J, with 9 bases in between. CDR1 is MDHEN, CDR2 SYDVKM, per germline. The CDR3 spells CASRRTENTEAFF. The CDR3 DNA reads TGTGCCAGCAGGCGAACAGAGAACACTGAAGCTTTCTTT. Based on the CDR3 plus reference TRBV28 and TRBJ1-1, the full variable domain is DVKVTQSSRYLVKRTGEKVFLECVQDMDHENMFWYRQDPGLGLRLIYFSYDVKMKEKGDIPEGYSVSREKKERFSLILESASTNQTSMYLCASRRTENTEAFFGQGTRLTVV.

The chain joins TRBV7-8 to TRBJ1-6; TRBD1 matches at 9 bases. Germline V gives CDR1 SGHVS, CDR2 FQNEAQ. The ends lost 5 bases at V and 7 bases at J; junction bases unmatched: 15. The CDR3 is made up of 18 amino acids. The CDR3 region is CASSSRYRGRMGNSPLHF. Here the CDR3 DNA reads TGTGCCAGCAGCAGCAGATACAGGGGGCGCATGGGAAATTCACCCCTCCACTTT.

CDR3 in DNA: TGTGCCAGCAGCATCTACCGGGACAGGGATGAAAAACTGTTTTTT. This encodes CASSIYRDRDEKLFF. The gene calls are TRBV7-8 and TRBJ1-4; 9 bases map to TRBD1. The CDR3 extends over 15 amino acids. Looked up from germline, CDR1 is SGHVS and CDR2 is FQNEAQ. V lost 5 bases and J lost 6; bases outside the gene matches: 7.

This sequence joins TRBV5-4 and TRBJ2-5, with TRBD1 identical over 10 bases. In germline, CDR1 is SGHNT, CDR2 YYREEE (reference sequence). The CDR3 spans 14 residues. The V and J ends lost 4 bases and 5 bases, in that order; junction bases with no gene match: 5. Here the CDR3 reads CASSPDRGRETQYF. DNA for the CDR3: TGTGCCAGCAGCCCCGACAGGGGGCGGGAGACCCAGTACTTC.

This chain joins TRBV12-2 and TRBJ1-6. TRBV12-2 is classified as a pseudogene. This CDR3 has 15 amino acids. CDR3: CASRLCGRYNSPLHF. In DNA, the CDR3 is TGTGCAAGTCGCTTGTGCGGGAGATATAATTCACCCCTCCACTTT.

This rearrangement joins TRBV7-9 to TRBJ2-7; D gene unclear. The CDR3 covers 13 residues. CDR1 and CDR2 from the germline V gene are SEHNR and FQNEAQ (reference sequence). Trimming took 8 bases from V and 0 from J, leaving 11 bases between them. The CDR3 loop reads CASSDWGSYEQYF. CDR3 bases: TGTGCCAGCTCCGATTGGGGCTCCTACGAGCAGTACTTC.

This chain joins TRBV28 and TRBJ2-1; 8 nucleotides line up with TRBD2. The CDR3 has 16 amino acids. J was trimmed by 5 bases and V by 8 bases; bases with no gene match: 14. The germline V gene encodes CDR1 MDHEN and CDR2 SYDVKM. CDR3 residues: CASLPLAGGTHNEQFF. The CDR3 nucleotides are TGTGCCAGCTTACCGTTGGCGGGGGGTACGCACAATGAGCAGTTCTTC.

The sample holds one count of this clone. V is TRBV5-4 and J is TRBJ1-2; unclear D gene. The CDR3 sequence is 14 residues long. Trimming took 4 bases from V and 1 from J, leaving 11 bases between them. Germline CDR1 reads SGHNT; CDR2 reads YYREEE (reference sequence). The CDR3 loop reads CASSPDFFNYGYTF. The CDR3 DNA is TGTGCCAGCAGCCCGGACTTCTTTAACTATGGCTACACCTTC.

The rearrangement joins TRBV7-2 to TRBJ2-3; no firm D call. V shed 2 bases and J shed 6 bases, with 3 bases lying between them. Germline assignment: CDR1 SGHTA and CDR2 FQGNSA. The CDR3 runs to 11 residues. The CDR3 DNA sequence: TGTGCCAGCAGCTTAATTGATACGCAGTATTTT. This translates into CASSLIDTQYF.